This TCR beta chain is drawn from a study of T cell changes during pregnancy in multiple sclerosis. Measured with immunoSEQ multiplex PCR; TCRdb has only the in-frame clones, and not every one. Here the sample spans 90,000 to 120,000 clones, about nine tenths being singletons. The CDR3 is 16 amino acids. Per germline, CDR1 MNHEY and CDR2 SMNVEV (reference sequence). J lost 2 bases, V lost 9 bases, and 15 bases had no gene match. This receptor was obtained from a female donor in good health, enrolled as a control in a pregnancy study. Material: peripheral blood, obtained in the third trimester of pregnancy. The chain links TRBV27 to TRBJ2-7; TRBD1 matches 8 bases. CDR3 DNA: TGTGCCAGTAGTAGACTCCAGGGACAGGAACCCTACGAGCAGTACTTC. This sequence encodes CASSRLQGQEPYEQYF.